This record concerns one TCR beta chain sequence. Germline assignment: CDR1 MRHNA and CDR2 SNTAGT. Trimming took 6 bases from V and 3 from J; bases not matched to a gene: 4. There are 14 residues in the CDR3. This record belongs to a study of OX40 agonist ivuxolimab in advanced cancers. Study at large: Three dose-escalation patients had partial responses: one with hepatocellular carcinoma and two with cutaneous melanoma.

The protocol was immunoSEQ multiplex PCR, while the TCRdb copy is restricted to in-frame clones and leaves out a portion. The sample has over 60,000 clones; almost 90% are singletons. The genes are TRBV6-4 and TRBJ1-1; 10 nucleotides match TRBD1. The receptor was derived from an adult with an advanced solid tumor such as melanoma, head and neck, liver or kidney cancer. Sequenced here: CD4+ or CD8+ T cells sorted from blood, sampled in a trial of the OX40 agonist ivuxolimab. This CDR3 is CASRRTGGDTEAFF. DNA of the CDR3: TGTGCCAGCAGGCGGACAGGGGGGGACACTGAAGCTTTCTTT.